The entry below describes one TCR beta chain. Its antigen is as yet unknown. Within the sample, other DNA sequences also encode this same CDR3. This sample stems from a study of T cell responses to AZD1222 COVID-19 vaccine. Study-wide results and limits: Spike-specific TCR depth and breadth grew after two AZD1222 doses. At baseline, just five to seven AZD1222 recipients tested seropositive.

The CDR3 runs to 11 residues. V was cut by 3 bases and J by 3 bases, with 4 bases left in between. Germline V gene sequence: CDR1 DFQATT, CDR2 SNEGSKA (reference sequence). Sequencing used immunoSEQ multiplex PCR; TCRdb keeps in-frame clones, though not all of them. The sample comprises 90,000 to 120,000 clones, approximately 88% of which are singletons, and about 6.6% rests with the top ten. This TCR was sampled from an adult in good health. The material sequenced was peripheral blood, taken on day 0 of AZD1222 vaccination. The V call is TRBV20-1, the J call TRBJ2-3; D is undetermined. DNA of the CDR3: TGCAGTGCTAGTGGGACAGATACGCAGTATTTT. The encoded protein is CSASGTDTQYF.